Below, 10 T cell receptor beta chains from the same sample are listed, as sequenced in a study of T cell repertoires in ileal Crohn's disease (dated by TCRdb to between 2018 and 2021). Receptor libraries were prepared by the immunoSEQ multiplex PCR assay. TCRdb obtained this table from immuneACCESS and retained in-frame rearrangements with V and J assigned. These tables miss some clones; where compared with another copy, unresolved V genes account for less than half of the shortfall, and the remainder is unexplained. Counted in this sample were several thousand clones; about three quarters of them appeared once. Roughly 6.1% of the sample belongs to the ten largest clones. The specimen was ileal tissue. The receptor set was obtained from an adult with Crohn's disease.

The V gene is TRBV6-1, the J gene TRBJ2-7; no clear D gene. Trimming shortened V by 6 bases and J by 3 bases, and 12 bases separated the two germline ends. This CDR3 region has 13 residues. The germline gives CDR1 MNHNS, CDR2 SASEGT. CDR3 nucleotides: TGTGCCAGCAGCTATTCACTAATCTACGAGCAGTACTTC. Translating gives CASSYSLIYEQYF.

This chain links TRBV11-3 with TRBJ2-2, with D uncertain. Trimming took 4 bases from V and 2 from J, leaving 2 bases between them. The germline CDR1 and CDR2 sequences are SGHNT and YENEEA. The CDR3 covers 12 residues. The CDR3 nucleotides read TGTGCCAGCAGCTCAAACACCGGGGAGCTGTTTTTT. Its protein product is CASSSNTGELFF.

The rearrangement uses TRBV6-6 and TRBJ2-2; 9 nucleotides match TRBD1. The CDR3 is 15 residues long. Trimming at V came to 11 bases and at J to 0 bases, leaving 7 bases not matched to a gene. CDR1 and CDR2 from the germline V gene are MNHNY and SVGAGI (reference sequence). The CDR3 nucleotides are TGTGCCCCCCACCGGGACAGGGCGAACACCGGGGAGCTGTTTTTT. Its translation is CAPHRDRANTGELFF.

This clone appeared a few times. This chain joins TRBV27 and TRBJ1-6; 9 nucleotides align to TRBD1. Germline V CDR1 and CDR2: MNHEY, SMNVEV (reference sequence). V dropped 9 bases and J dropped 10; count of bases not matched to a gene: 7. The CDR3 covers 13 residues. CDR3 residues: CASWDRVESPLHF. CDR3 sequence (DNA): TGTGCCAGTTGGGACAGGGTTGAATCACCCCTCCACTTT.

This clone appeared once. The gene calls are TRBV7-6 and TRBJ1-2, with D unclear. V was pared by 7 bases and J by 5 bases, with 20 bases between. Germline-derived CDR1 and CDR2 are SGHVS and FNYEAQ. The length of the CDR3 is 15 residues. CDR3 sequence reads: CASTLNPTERYGYTF. The CDR3 nucleotides read TGTGCCAGCACCCTGAACCCCACGGAGAGGTATGGCTACACCTTC.

The chain couples TRBV6-6 to TRBJ1-2; possibly TRBD1 for D (6 bases). CDR1 MNHNY and CDR2 SVGAGI come from the germline V gene (reference sequence). The length of the CDR3 is 14 residues. Trimming shortened V by 4 bases and J by 5 bases, and 14 bases separated the two germline ends. The CDR3 loop is CASSSRGGLYGYTF. CDR3 in DNA: TGTGCCAGCAGTTCCAGGGGTGGTTTGTATGGCTACACCTTC.

The V and J genes are TRBV5-1 and TRBJ2-2; 7 bases are a match to TRBD2. The CDR3 runs to 17 residues. V was clipped by 4 bases and J by 3 bases; unmatched bases: 12. CDR1 SGHRS and CDR2 YFSETQ come from the germline V gene. The CDR3 protein is CASSQEASGLYTGELFF. CDR3 nucleotide sequence: TGCGCCAGCAGCCAAGAGGCTAGCGGATTATACACCGGGGAGCTGTTTTTT. Based on the CDR3 plus reference TRBV5-1 and TRBJ2-2, the full variable domain is KAGVTQTPRYLIKTRGQQVTLSCSPISGHRSVSWYQQTPGQGLQFLFEYFSETQRNKGNFPGRFSGRQFSNSRSEMNVSTLELGDSALYLCASSQEASGLYTGELFFGEGSRLTVL.

The chain combines TRBV5-4 with TRBJ1-2; no reliable D call. The V end was cut by 7 bases, the J end by 4 bases, with 20 bases between. The length of the CDR3 is 15 residues. Germline V gene lookup returns CDR1 SGHNT and CDR2 YYREEE (reference sequence). The CDR3 loop is CASATFPGKTYGYTF. The CDR3 DNA follows: TGTGCCAGCGCTACATTCCCAGGAAAGACCTATGGCTACACCTTC. The full variable domain, rest sourced from reference TRBV5-4 and TRBJ1-2, is ETGVTQSPTHLIKTRGQQVTLRCSSQSGHNTVSWYQQALGQGPQFIFQYYREEENGRGNFPPRFSGLQFPNYSSELNVNALELDDSALYLCASATFPGKTYGYTFGSGTRLTVV.

The rearrangement joins TRBV6-5 to TRBJ2-2; 7 nucleotides align to TRBD1. Germline CDR1 and CDR2: MNHEY and SVGAGI. CDR3 size: 14 residues. V shed 7 bases, J shed 4 bases, and the junction held 6 bases outside the gene matches. CDR3 coding DNA: TGTGCCAGCAATCGGGACAGCAGCACCGGGGAGCTGTTTTTT. Residues: CASNRDSSTGELFF.

The rearrangement joins TRBV28 to TRBJ2-2, with D perhaps matching TRBD1 (6 bases). Germline loops: CDR1 MDHEN, CDR2 SYDVKM. The CDR3 runs 15 residues. Trimming took 6 bases from V and 4 from J, leaving 15 bases between them. CDR3 protein: CASSHLGGGTGELFF. DNA for the CDR3: TGTGCCAGCAGCCACTTAGGGGGTGGCACCGGGGAGCTGTTTTTT.